Described below is a single T cell receptor beta chain sequence and its context. These data come from a study of blood T cell repertoires in COVID-19. TCRdb's table, derived via immunoSEQ multiplex PCR, lists solely in-frame clones and lacks some. The top ten hold over 3.5% of the sample, which has under 250,000 clones, 80% to 90% seen once. Sequenced input: PBMCs or T cells enriched from blood (not recorded which). This TCR derives from a woman in her 30s who had been exposed to COVID-19.

As DNA, the CDR3 is TGTGCCAGCAGCTTAGAGGTCGCAGGGGGAGGCGACGAGCAGTACTTC. It yields the protein CASSLEVAGGGDEQYF. The genes are TRBV7-6 and TRBJ2-7, with D perhaps TRBD1 (7 bases). The V gene's germline CDR1 is SGHVS and CDR2 FNYEAQ. The CDR3 runs 16 residues. With 1 base removed from V and 5 bases from J, the gap between germline ends came to 18 bases.